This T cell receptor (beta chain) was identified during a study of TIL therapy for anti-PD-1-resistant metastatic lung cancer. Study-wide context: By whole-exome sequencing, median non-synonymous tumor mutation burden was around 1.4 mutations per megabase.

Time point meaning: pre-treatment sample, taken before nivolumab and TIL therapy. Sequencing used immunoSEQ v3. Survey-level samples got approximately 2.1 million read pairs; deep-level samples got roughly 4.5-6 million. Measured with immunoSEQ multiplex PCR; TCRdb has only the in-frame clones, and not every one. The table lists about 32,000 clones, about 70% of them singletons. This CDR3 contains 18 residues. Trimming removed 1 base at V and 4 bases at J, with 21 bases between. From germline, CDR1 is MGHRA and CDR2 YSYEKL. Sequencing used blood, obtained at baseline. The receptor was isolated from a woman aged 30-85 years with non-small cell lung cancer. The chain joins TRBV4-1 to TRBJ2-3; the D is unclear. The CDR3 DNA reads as TGCGCCAGCAGCCAAGTAGATCTGGTGACGTGGCGCGCAGATACGCAGTATTTT. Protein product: CASSQVDLVTWRADTQYF.